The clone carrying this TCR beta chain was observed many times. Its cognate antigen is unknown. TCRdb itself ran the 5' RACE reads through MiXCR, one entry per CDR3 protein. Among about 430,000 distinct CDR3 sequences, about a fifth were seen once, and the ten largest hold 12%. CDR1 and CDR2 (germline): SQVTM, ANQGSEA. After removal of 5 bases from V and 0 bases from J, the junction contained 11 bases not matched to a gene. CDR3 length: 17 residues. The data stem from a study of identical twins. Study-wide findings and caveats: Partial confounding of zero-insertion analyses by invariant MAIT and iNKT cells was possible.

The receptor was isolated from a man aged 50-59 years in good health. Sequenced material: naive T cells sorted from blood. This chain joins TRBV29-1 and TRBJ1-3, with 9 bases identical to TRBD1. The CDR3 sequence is CSVRGQGSPFSGNTIYF. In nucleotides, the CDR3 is TGCAGCGTTAGAGGACAGGGGTCCCCTTTCTCTGGAAACACCATATATTTT.